This T cell receptor (beta chain) was sequenced during a study of early stage breast cancer tumors. Study-wide results and caveats: Comparing each tissue with blood distinguished tumor from normal in 14 of 16 patients. Enriched TCRB sequences shared across patients were mostly commonly generated sequences.

As regards this clone: The antigen remains undetermined.

The method was immunoSEQ multiplex PCR; TCRdb's version includes in-frame clones alone and lacks a portion of them. The data contain roughly 5,400 clones, 65% to 80% of them singletons. CDR1 is SEHNR, CDR2 FQNEAQ, per germline (reference sequence). The V and J ends lost 1 base and 1 base respectively, with 4 bases between them. This CDR3 is 13 amino acids long. Sequencing was carried out using breast tumor tissue. The sequence derives from a person in their sixties with breast cancer. The genes are TRBV7-9 and TRBJ1-1; the D is unclear. The CDR3 sequence is CASSLDANTEAFF. The CDR3 region has the DNA TGTGCCAGCAGCTTAGACGCGAACACTGAAGCTTTCTTT.